This T cell receptor beta chain emerged from a study of T cells after somatic rescue of genetic block. TCRdb keeps only in-frame clones here, not all; method: immunoSEQ multiplex PCR. Of about 110,000 clones in the sample, about 93% were seen once. Unmatched junction bases numbered 7, after V lost 5 bases and J lost 8 bases. Germline CDR1 and CDR2: SEHNR and FQNEAQ (reference sequence). This CDR3 contains 13 residues. The chain uses TRBV7-9 and TRBJ1-2; 8 bases agree with TRBD1. The sample was peripheral blood mononuclear cells (PBMCs). The TCR originated in a woman between 18 and 29 years old. The CDR3 here is CASSPGQGKGYTF. The CDR3 coding sequence is TGTGCCAGCAGCCCTGGACAGGGAAAGGGCTACACCTTC.